The 12 T cell receptor beta chains given below trace back to one sample, sequenced in a study of blood T cell repertoires in COVID-19. Assay: immunoSEQ multiplex PCR; the TCRdb copy retains only in-frame clones and omits some. The sample carries about 180,000 clones, approximately 85% recorded once. The sequenced sample consisted of peripheral blood. Receptor source: a human donor with active or convalescent COVID-19. The donor label of this sample is uncertain.

The V gene is TRBV2, the J gene TRBJ2-3; 11 nucleotides line up with TRBD1. The ends lost 10 bases at V and 6 bases at J; junction bases unmatched: 9. This CDR3 contains 14 residues. Germline V gives CDR1 SNHLY, CDR2 FYNNEI. The CDR3 region is CATRQDRGHDTQYF. In DNA, the CDR3 is TGTGCCACCCGACAGGACAGGGGGCATGATACGCAGTATTTT.

The chain couples TRBV11-2 to TRBJ1-1, with a possible D match to TRBD1 (5 bases). Trimming pared 5 bases from V and 4 bases from J, leaving 11 bases between. There are 13 residues in the CDR3. In germline, CDR1 is SGHAT, CDR2 FQNNGV. The CDR3 DNA reads as TGTGCCAGCAGCCCAGGAACAGGCACTGAAGCTTTCTTT. The encoded protein is CASSPGTGTEAFF.

The chain employs TRBV12-3 or TRBV12-4 and TRBJ2-5, with D hard to call. This CDR3 spans 12 amino acids. Trimming removed 2 bases from V and 6 bases from J, with 7 bases in between. The CDR3 sequence is CASSLLEQTQYF. The CDR3 nucleotides are TGTGCCAGCAGTTTATTGGAGCAGACCCAGTACTTC.

The CDR3 sequence: CASSPGQGSGKQYF. The CDR3 DNA reads as TGTGCCAGCAGTCCGGGACAGGGGAGTGGTAAGCAGTACTTC. This sequence joins TRBV6-5 and TRBJ2-7; TRBD1 aligns across 10 bases. J gave up 8 bases and V 5 bases, and 9 bases lay outside the gene matches. The CDR3 is 14 amino acids. Germline V gene sequence: CDR1 MNHEY, CDR2 SVGAGI.

The genes are TRBV27 and TRBJ2-2, with TRBD2 as a possible D gene (5 bases). The germline V gene has CDR1 MNHEY and CDR2 SMNVEV (reference sequence). V shed 7 bases and J shed 6 bases, with 12 bases lying between them. The CDR3 runs to 13 residues. The CDR3: CASTRGGAGELFF. CDR3 nucleotides: TGTGCCAGCACTCGGGGTGGGGCCGGGGAGCTGTTTTTT.

This chain uses TRBV7-7 with TRBJ2-5; 7 bases match TRBD1. J lost 4 bases, V lost 2 bases, and 1 base had no gene match. The CDR3 loop spans 13 amino acids. Per germline, CDR1 SSHAT and CDR2 FNYEAQ (reference sequence). CDR3 in amino acids: CASSLNRGETQYF. The DNA for the CDR3 is TGTGCCAGCAGCTTAAACAGGGGAGAGACCCAGTACTTC.

This clone was counted a single time. CDR3 residues: CASSLSGGLTETQYF. The CDR3 bases are TGCGCCAGCAGCTTGTCGGGAGGGCTTACCGAGACCCAGTACTTC. The rearrangement joins TRBV5-1 to TRBJ2-5; 8 bases are shared with TRBD2. The CDR3 loop spans 15 amino acids. Losses at the gene ends were 1 base for V and 5 bases for J; bases not matched to a gene: 7. Germline V gives CDR1 SGHRS, CDR2 YFSETQ.

The rearrangement joins TRBV3-1 (or the pseudogene TRBV3-2) to TRBJ1-2; 11 bases are shared with TRBD1. The V segment lost 1 base and the J segment 2 bases; nucleotides outside the gene matches: 3. Germline CDR1 is LGHDT and CDR2 is YNNKEL (reference sequence). The length of the CDR3 is 16 residues. CDR3 sequence (DNA): TGTGCCAGCAGCCAAGCTCGGACAGGGGGCAACTATGGCTACACCTTC. Amino acids: CASSQARTGGNYGYTF.

On this clone: Other DNA sequences within the sample encode an identical CDR3. The chain uses TRBV28 and TRBJ2-5; D unclear. Germline-derived CDR1 and CDR2 are MDHEN and SYDVKM. V dropped 3 bases and J dropped 4 bases, with 3 bases sitting between them. The CDR3 spans 11 residues. The CDR3 sequence is CASSFRETQYF. CDR3 sequence (DNA): TGTGCCAGCAGTTTCAGAGAGACCCAGTACTTC.

The chain uses TRBV4-1 and TRBJ2-2, with TRBD2 matching 11 bases. V lost 1 base, J lost 5 bases, and 6 bases stayed unmatched. This CDR3 has 17 residues. Germline CDR1 and CDR2: MGHRA and YSYEKL. Here the CDR3 reads CASSQVVLAGGTGELFF. The CDR3 DNA reads as TGCGCCAGCAGCCAAGTCGTCCTAGCGGGAGGAACCGGGGAGCTGTTTTTT.

The chain couples TRBV24-1 to TRBJ2-1; 12 nucleotides agree with TRBD2. The CDR3 length is 14 residues. Trimming removed 7 bases from V and 4 bases from J; junction bases left unmatched: 1. Germline V gene lookup returns CDR1 KGHDR and CDR2 SFDVKD. The CDR3 loop reads CATRTSGGYNEQFF. CDR3 DNA sequence: TGTGCCACCAGGACTAGCGGGGGATACAATGAGCAGTTCTTC.

This chain uses TRBV6-5 with TRBJ1-4; TRBD1 matches at 7 bases. This CDR3 comprises 15 residues. Germline trimming cut 0 bases from V and 6 bases from J; bases unmatched to any gene: 4. Looked up from germline, CDR1 is MNHEY and CDR2 is SVGAGI. CDR3 loop: CASSYSGRGDEKLFF. In DNA form, the CDR3 reads TGTGCCAGCAGTTACTCGGGCAGGGGGGATGAAAAACTGTTTTTT.